Listed below are T cell receptor beta chains from one sample, sequenced in a study of cytomegalovirus exposure and HLA in healthy donors. Measured with immunoSEQ multiplex PCR; TCRdb has only the in-frame clones, and not every one. This sample has 150,000 to 200,000 clones, with 60% to 80% found just once. Sequencing was done on a sample of PBMCs. The receptors derive from a woman between 40 and 55 years old in good health and CMV-seronegative. The CDR3 runs from the conserved cysteine through the conserved F or W. The D gene is left open where the match is weak. Some rows have no size entry. The others give once, few or many, or a class for an expanded clone.

j_call clone_size v_call d_call cdr3_nt cdr3_aa
TRBJ2-1 NA TRBV11-3 TRBD1 TGTGCCAGCAGCTCTGCCGGGACAGGGACTAAAGAGCAGTTCTTC CASSSAGTGTKEQFF
TRBJ1-1 NA TRBV27 NA TGTGCCAGCAGTAAAGACGGATTGCGGTGGAACACTGAAGCTTTCTTT CASSKDGLRWNTEAFF
TRBJ2-1 NA TRBV28 NA TGTGCCAGCAGTTCCCAAGGACTTGAGCAGTTCTTC CASSSQGLEQFF
TRBJ1-6 NA TRBV6-6 NA TGTGCCAGCAGTTTGGGGAGCTCCTATAATTCACCCCTCCACTTT CASSLGSSYNSPLHF
TRBJ2-6 NA TRBV28 NA TGTGCCAGCAGTTTATACTTATACGCGCTACAGGATCTCTCTGGGGCCAACGTCCTGACTTTC CASSLYLYALQDLSGANVLTF
TRBJ2-7 few TRBV10-3 NA TGTGCCATCAGTGCTTACTACGAGCAGTACTTC CAISAYYEQYF
TRBJ1-1 few TRBV19 TRBD1 TGTGCCAGTACCGGGACAGTAATGAACACTGAAGCTTTCTTT CASTGTVMNTEAFF
TRBJ2-3 NA TRBV25-1 NA TGTGCCAGCAGTGAATTAACGGGATCTCGCACAGATACGCAGTATTTT CASSELTGSRTDTQYF
TRBJ2-3 few TRBV4-3 TRBD2 TGCGCCAGCAGCCCGGGGAGGGGAGAAGGGACAGATACGCAGTATTTT CASSPGRGEGTDTQYF
TRBJ2-5 NA TRBV6-6 NA TGTGCCAGCAGTTACGGGGGGTCGGAAGAGACCCAGTACTTC CASSYGGSEETQYF
TRBJ1-1 NA TRBV7-2 NA TGTGCCAGCAGCTTAAATCAGGACATGAACACTGAAGCTTTCTTT CASSLNQDMNTEAFF
TRBJ2-3 NA TRBV27 NA TGTGCCAGCAGTTTTACAGGAGTTATTAGCACAGATACGCAGTATTTT CASSFTGVISTDTQYF
TRBJ2-5 NA TRBV7-2 TRBD1 TGTGCCAGCAGCTTAGACAGGGGGTACGAGACCCAGTACTTC CASSLDRGYETQYF
TRBJ1-4 NA TRBV7-9 NA TGTTCCAGCAGTTCCCTGGATCCGGAGGGTGAAAAACTGTTTTTT CSSSSLDPEGEKLFF
TRBJ2-7 NA TRBV10-3 NA TGTGCCATCAGTGAGACAACAGTGGGCGAGCAGTACTTC CAISETTVGEQYF
TRBJ2-1 few TRBV11-3 TRBD2 TGTGCCAGCAGCTTAAAGCTAGCGGGGGGTGAGCAGTTCTTC CASSLKLAGGEQFF
TRBJ2-1 NA TRBV18 NA TGTGCCAGCTCACTCGGACAGAACAATGAGCAGTTCTTC CASSLGQNNEQFF
TRBJ2-7 NA TRBV5-6 TRBD1 TGTGCCAGCAGCCCCGGGGACAGGGCTGCCGAGCAGTACTTC CASSPGDRAAEQYF
TRBJ2-7 NA TRBV6-6 TRBD1 TGTGCCAGCAGTGCTACTGACAGGGGGGCTGCCTACGAGCAGTACTTC CASSATDRGAAYEQYF
TRBJ1-1 once TRBV29-1 TRBD1 TGCAGCGTCGACAGGGGCGCTGAAGCTTTCTTT CSVDRGAEAFF